Listed below are T cell receptor beta chains from one sample, sequenced in a study of neoadjuvant anti-PD-1 for oral cavity cancer. Repertoires were generated with immunoSEQ multiplex PCR, while TCRdb's copy carries only in-frame clones and drops some. Here the sample spans about 68,000 clones, about 85% being singletons. Sequencing was performed on PBMCs, taken after nivolumab (anti-PD-1) treatment. These receptors came from a person between 35 and 79 years old with oral cavity squamous cell carcinoma. Each CDR3 is given with its conserved first and last residue. The order of the fields is clone size, D gene, V gene, J gene, CDR3 DNA, CDR3 protein. A D gene is named only where the DNA matches it firmly. Size tells how often a clone was seen (once, few, many) or the class of an expanded clone, and some rows leave it out.

NA	NA	TRBV5-8	TRBJ1-2	TGTGCCAGCAGCCTTGGACAAGTGGATAACTATGGCTACACCTTC	CASSLGQVDNYGYTF
NA	TRBD1	TRBV19	TRBJ1-4	TGTGCCAGTAGTAGGCAGACAGGGACGACTGAAAAACTGTTTTTT	CASSRQTGTTEKLFF
once	NA	TRBV7-2	TRBJ2-5	TGTGCCAGCAGCTGGGCCGGGGAGACCCAGTACTTC	CASSWAGETQYF
NA	NA	TRBV28	TRBJ1-5	TGTGCCAGCAGTTTTCGAGGGCAGCCCAGGATGCCCCAGCATTTT	CASSFRGQPRMPQHF
once	NA	TRBV18	TRBJ1-4	TGTGCCAGCTCACCGGCAGGGGAGAATGAAAAACTGTTTTTT	CASSPAGENEKLFF
NA	TRBD1	TRBV7-9	TRBJ2-3	TGTGCCAGCAGCTTAGTTCGGACAGGGTCAACGGATACGCAGTATTTT	CASSLVRTGSTDTQYF
NA	TRBD1	TRBV5-1	TRBJ1-5	TGCGCCAGCAGCCCCGGGACAGGTAATCAGCCCCAGCATTTT	CASSPGTGNQPQHF
NA	TRBD2	TRBV29-1	TRBJ2-2	TGCAGCGTGGGAGCGGGAGATTGGACCGGGGAGCTGTTTTTT	CSVGAGDWTGELFF
NA	NA	TRBV27	TRBJ1-1	TGTGCCAGCAGTTTACCCGGTGGCACTGAAGCTTTCTTT	CASSLPGGTEAFF
NA	NA	TRBV27	TRBJ2-5	TGTGCCAGCAGTACGGGATTCGGGGTGGAGACCCAGTACTTC	CASSTGFGVETQYF
NA	NA	TRBV27	TRBJ2-2	TGTGCCAGCAGTTTATCGAGGACAACCGGGGAGCTGTTTTTT	CASSLSRTTGELFF
NA	NA	TRBV5-6	TRBJ2-7	TGTGCCAGCAGCTATGACTACGAGCAGTACTTC	CASSYDYEQYF
NA	TRBD1	TRBV5-8	TRBJ1-4	TGTGCCAGCAGCCCGCACCGGGACAGGGGGGAAAAACTGTTTTTT	CASSPHRDRGEKLFF
once	NA	TRBV7-6	TRBJ2-1	TGTGCCAGCAGCCGGGACATTACTACCTACAATGAGCAGTTCTTC	CASSRDITTYNEQFF
NA	TRBD2	TRBV4-1	TRBJ2-2	TGCGCCAGCAGCCATGGAGCAAGCGGGGGAACCGGGGAGCTGTTTTTT	CASSHGASGGTGELFF
NA	NA	TRBV19	TRBJ1-1	TGTGCCAGTAGTATAAGGGGGGAGTTGAACACTGAAGCTTTCTTT	CASSIRGELNTEAFF
NA	TRBD1	TRBV7-8	TRBJ1-5	TGTGCCAGCAGCTTTGAACAGGGGACTCAGCCCCAGCATTTT	CASSFEQGTQPQHF
NA	NA	TRBV7-6	TRBJ2-7	TGTGCCAGCAGCTTAGCGTCTGGCAGCCTCTACGAGCAGTACTTC	CASSLASGSLYEQYF
NA	NA	TRBV14	TRBJ2-7	TGTGCCAGCAGCCTTCTACGAGGGTCCTACGAGCAGTACTTC	CASSLLRGSYEQYF
few	NA	TRBV5-5	TRBJ2-7	TGTGCCAGCAGCTTGGAGGTCTACGAGCAGTACTTC	CASSLEVYEQYF
NA	NA	TRBV20-1	TRBJ2-5	TGCAGTGCCAGACTAGGAGAGACCCAGTACTTC	CSARLGETQYF
NA	NA	TRBV25-1	TRBJ2-5	TGTGCCAGCAGTGATCCGGGGCCACAAGAGACCCAGTACTTC	CASSDPGPQETQYF
NA	NA	TRBV30	TRBJ1-1	TGTGCCTGGAGTGTACCAGGGAAGGCGGCTGAAGCTTTCTTT	CAWSVPGKAAEAFF
NA	NA	TRBV5-1	TRBJ2-3	TGCGCCAGCAGCTTGGGAAGGGTCACAGATACGCAGTATTTT	CASSLGRVTDTQYF
NA	NA	TRBV6-5	TRBJ2-3	TGTGCCAGCAGCCCCGCCGGACTAAGCACAGATACGCAGTATTTT	CASSPAGLSTDTQYF
NA	TRBD1	TRBV14	TRBJ2-5	TGTGCCAGCAGTCGGGACAGGGGTCGAGGAGAGACCCAGTACTTC	CASSRDRGRGETQYF
NA	TRBD2	TRBV9	TRBJ2-1	TGTGCCAGCAGCGGCGGACTAGCGGGATTCGAGCCCCAGAGGAATGAGCAGTTCTTC	CASSGGLAGFEPQRNEQFF
NA	NA	TRBV29-1	TRBJ2-7	TGCAGCGCAGGGGACACCAGCTCCTACGAGCAGTACTTC	CSAGDTSSYEQYF
NA	NA	TRBV30	TRBJ2-3	TGTGCCTGGAGTGTATCCCCAGATACGCAGTATTTT	CAWSVSPDTQYF
NA	NA	TRBV28	TRBJ1-2	TGTGCCAGCAGTTTTGACAGGATAGCTAACTATGGCTACACCTTC	CASSFDRIANYGYTF
few	NA	TRBV7-3	TRBJ1-1	TGTGCCAGCAGCTTGGACAGTCTCTCCGAAGCTTTCTTT	CASSLDSLSEAFF
few	NA	TRBV28	TRBJ2-5	TGTGCCAGCAAGCTAGAAGGGACCCAGTACTTC	CASKLEGTQYF
NA	NA	TRBV30	TRBJ2-7	TGTGCCTGGAGTGTACGGACAGGGAGGGCCTACGAGCAGTACTTC	CAWSVRTGRAYEQYF
few	TRBD1	TRBV19	TRBJ2-7	TGTGCCAGTAGTCCACCCGGGACAGGGACCTACGAGCAGTACTTC	CASSPPGTGTYEQYF
NA	TRBD2	TRBV6-6	TRBJ2-1	TGTGCCAGCAGTTTGGGACTAGCGGGCTACAATGAGCAGTTCTTC	CASSLGLAGYNEQFF
NA	NA	TRBV6-5	TRBJ1-1	TGTGCCAGCAGTACGGTCGTGAACACTGAAGCTTTCTTT	CASSTVVNTEAFF